The clone carrying this T cell receptor beta chain was observed a handful of times. The J segment lost 8 bases and the V segment lost 4 bases, leaving 10 bases of the junction unmatched. Germline V CDR1 and CDR2: SGHRS, YFSETQ. The CDR3 runs to 14 residues. This specimen belongs to a study of patients and donors after allogeneic stem cell transplantation. Using its own MiXCR run on the RT-PCR reads, TCRdb lists one record per CDR3 protein. This sample carries approximately 150,000 distinct CDR3 sequences, approximately 30% of them seen once, and the ten largest clones take about 3%. The chain recombines TRBV5-1 with TRBJ1-2, with 8 bases aligning to TRBD1. The clonotype originates from a human donor who was either an allogeneic HSCT recipient or a stem cell or donor lymphocyte infusion donor (not recorded which). It is not recorded whose cells these are; they may come from a transplant donor. Sequencing input: blood, either unsorted or a sorted T cell fraction (not recorded which). CDR3 protein: CASSEGQGGEGYTF. In DNA form, the CDR3 reads TGCGCCAGCAGCGAAGGACAGGGAGGAGAAGGCTACACCTTC.